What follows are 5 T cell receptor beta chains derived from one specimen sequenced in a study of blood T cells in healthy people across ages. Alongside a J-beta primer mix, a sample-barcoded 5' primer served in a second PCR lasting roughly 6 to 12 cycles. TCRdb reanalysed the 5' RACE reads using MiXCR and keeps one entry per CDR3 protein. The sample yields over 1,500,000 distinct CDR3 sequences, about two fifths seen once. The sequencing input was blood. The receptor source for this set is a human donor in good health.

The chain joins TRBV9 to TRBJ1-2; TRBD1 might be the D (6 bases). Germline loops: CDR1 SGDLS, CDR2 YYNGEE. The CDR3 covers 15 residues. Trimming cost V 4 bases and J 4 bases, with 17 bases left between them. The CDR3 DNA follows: TGTGCCAGCAGCCCTGCGACCGGGACACTCTATGGCTACACCTTC. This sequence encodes CASSPATGTLYGYTF.

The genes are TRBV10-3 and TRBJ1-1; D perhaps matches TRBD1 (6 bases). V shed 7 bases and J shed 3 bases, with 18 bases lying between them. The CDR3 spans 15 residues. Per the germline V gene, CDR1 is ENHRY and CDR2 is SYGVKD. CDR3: CAIKREGVSDTEAFF. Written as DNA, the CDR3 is TGTGCCATCAAACGGGAGGGGGTGTCAGACACTGAAGCTTTCTTT.

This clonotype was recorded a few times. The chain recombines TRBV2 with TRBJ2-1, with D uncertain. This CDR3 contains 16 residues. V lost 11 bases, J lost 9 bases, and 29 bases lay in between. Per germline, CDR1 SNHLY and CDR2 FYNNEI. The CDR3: CALPPPVPGHPGEQFF. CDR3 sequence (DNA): TGTGCCCTCCCCCCCCCAGTCCCTGGGCACCCTGGTGAGCAGTTCTTC. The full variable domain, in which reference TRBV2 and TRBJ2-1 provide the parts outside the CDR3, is EPEVTQTPSHQVTQMGQEVILRCVPISNHLYFYWYRQILGQKVEFLVSFYNNEISEKSEIFDDQFSVERPDGSNFTLKIRSTKLEDSAMYFCALPPPVPGHPGEQFFGPGTRLTVL.

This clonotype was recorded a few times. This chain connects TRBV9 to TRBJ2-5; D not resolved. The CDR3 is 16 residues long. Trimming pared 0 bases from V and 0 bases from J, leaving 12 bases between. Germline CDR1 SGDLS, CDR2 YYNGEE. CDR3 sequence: CASSVDMENYQETQYF. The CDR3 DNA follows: TGTGCCAGCAGCGTAGACATGGAAAACTACCAAGAGACCCAGTACTTC.

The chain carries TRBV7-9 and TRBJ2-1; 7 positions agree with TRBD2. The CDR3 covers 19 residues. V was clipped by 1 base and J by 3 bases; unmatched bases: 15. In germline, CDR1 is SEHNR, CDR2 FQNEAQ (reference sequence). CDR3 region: CASSLGFSLSSGFYNEQFF. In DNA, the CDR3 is TGTGCCAGCAGCTTAGGTTTCTCGCTGAGTAGCGGGTTCTACAATGAGCAGTTCTTC. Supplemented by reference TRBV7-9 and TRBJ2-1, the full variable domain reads DTGVSQNPRHKITKRGQNVTFRCDPISEHNRLYWYRQTLGQGPEFLTYFQNEAQLEKSRLLSDRFSAERPKGSFSTLEIQRTEQGDSAMYLCASSLGFSLSSGFYNEQFFGPGTRLTVL.